This T cell receptor (beta chain) is drawn from a study of T cell responses to AZD1222 COVID-19 vaccine (dated by TCRdb to the early 2020s). In terms of the full investigation: AZD1222 recipients given second doses at about 4 weeks or at about 12 weeks were pooled, since spike-specific TCR depth and breadth were not found to differ between the two schedules. A total of 233 trial participants underwent TCR sequencing, of whom 207 received two doses of AZD1222 and about 26 received two doses of the MenACWY control vaccine. Enrollment into the trials was organized by age into subgroups of 18-55, 56-69 and 70-plus years, and those subgroups contained approximately 160, 26 and 62 TCR-sequenced participants, respectively.

The CDR3 regions of human TCRbeta chains were analyzed by immunosequencing. As for how the authors treated the data: Repertoire TCRs were checked for matches against a reference library of SARS-CoV-2-specific TCRs that had been generated using the MIRA antigen-specificity platform. Breadth was defined as the fraction of unique TCRs that were SARS-CoV-2-associated, and depth was defined as the fraction of total T cells that were SARS-CoV-2-associated. Using the MIRA data, every spike-specific TCR was mapped to the spike region that the TCR reacted to and assigned to either a CD4 or a CD8 class. Log10-transformed breadth and depth values were compared by one-way ANOVA with Sidak's multiple comparisons tests. TCRdb re-hosts the immuneACCESS table, in-frame sequences only. Its copies lack some clones; in the studies checked, an unresolved V gene accounts for under half of them, and the cause for the rest is not known. V and J calls and clone size are those listed in that table; D and trimming were worked out from the DNA. Here the sample has 150,000 or so clones; around nine tenths occur a single time. Less than 5.5% of the sample is held by the ten biggest clonotypes.

Read against the paper, the sample's time point label means: baseline before first vaccination. The vaccinee samples were drawn from two UK trials, COV001 and COV002, one of which was a single-blind randomized controlled phase 2/3 trial testing AZD1222 (ChAdOx1 nCoV-19) in healthy adults. Trial participant PBMC samples were collected at day 0 and day 28 after the second dose for TCRbeta chain sequencing. A word on this clone: Its antigen is still unknown. Base qualities are not provided; no much larger clone lies one nucleotide away.

Broader findings and caveats from the paper: After two AZD1222 doses, both the breadth and the depth of spike-specific TCRs were significantly higher than at day 0 and than in MenACWY recipients. In the small 56-69-year group, the increase in depth fell short of significance, most likely because of low power. Epitopes outside the regions mutated in the B.1.351 and B.1.1.7 variants were reportedly recognized by nearly half of the unique spike-specific TCRs. Conclusions about previously exposed vaccinees are limited, since just a handful of AZD1222 recipients were seropositive for SARS-CoV-2 at baseline. Most participants were white British and females outnumbered males, and the authors suggested that clonal diversity may have been underestimated. Because no day 14 peak-response samples were available, the repertoires could be characterized only after the peak T cell response. Vaccine-associated CD4 TCRs spanned the whole spike protein, with dominant responses in regions 160-218 and 743-854.

The receptor's source is an adult in good health. The sequencing here drew on peripheral blood, taken on day 0 of AZD1222 vaccination.

The sequenced DNA is TGTGCCAGCAGCTTGGACAGATATGAGACCCAGTACTTC. This gives the protein CASSLDRYETQYF. This receptor chain uses TRBV5-8 and TRBJ2-5; confidence is insufficient to name the D gene. The germline V gene encodes CDR1 SGHTS and CDR2 YDEGEE. V was cut back by 0 bases and J by 5 bases, leaving a gap of 8 bases between them. The CDR3 holds 13 amino acids from the cysteine to the phenylalanine. The read is trimmed to its CDR3 DNA, 39 bases read in frame from base 1.